The T cell receptor (beta chain) under discussion was sequenced for a study of control samples from healthy donors and cancer patients. The ends lost 3 bases at V and 2 bases at J; junction bases unmatched: 2. CDR1 is SGDLS and CDR2 is YYNGEE in the germline V gene. This CDR3 is built from 13 residues. Libraries were prepared by immunoSEQ multiplex PCR; TCRdb keeps only in-frame clonotypes and omits some of them. The repertoire has approximately 190,000 clones, about 90% of them found once; the top ten carry less than 2%. This clone has only a few counts. This sample includes further DNA sequences coding for the same CDR3.

Source material: blood. V and J are TRBV9 and TRBJ2-7; 7 nucleotides line up with TRBD1. This receptor was obtained from a man in his thirties or forties in good health. For the CDR3, the DNA is TGTGCCAGCAGCGGACAGGGCGCCTACGAGCAGTACTTC. It yields the protein CASSGQGAYEQYF.